Listed below are T cell receptor beta chains from one sample, sequenced in a study of CD8+ T cells in alopecia areata. Sequencing used immunoSEQ multiplex PCR; TCRdb keeps in-frame clones, though not all of them. The sample comprises some 150,000 clones, around 62% of which are singletons, and 30% to 45% rests with the top ten. The sequenced sample was CD8+ T cells sorted from blood. These TCRs come from a human donor in good health. CDR3s include the opening cysteine and the closing phenylalanine or tryptophan. The order of the fields is V gene, J gene, D gene, clone size, CDR3 protein, CDR3 DNA. A D gene is named only where the DNA matches it firmly. Some rows have no size entry. The others give once, few or many, or a class for an expanded clone.

v_call: TRBV6-5
j_call: TRBJ1-2
d_call: NA
clone_size: few
cdr3_aa: CASSHLEGGGYTF
cdr3_nt: TGTGCCAGCAGTCATCTCGAGGGGGGTGGCTACACCTTC

v_call: TRBV23-1
j_call: TRBJ2-3
d_call: TRBD1
clone_size: NA
cdr3_aa: CASRTARDRGTDTQYF
cdr3_nt: TGCGCCAGCAGGACCGCCCGGGACAGGGGCACAGATACGCAGTATTTT

v_call: TRBV2
j_call: TRBJ1-1
d_call: NA
clone_size: NA
cdr3_aa: CASSSTVLNTEAFF
cdr3_nt: TGTGCCAGCAGCTCGACAGTACTGAACACTGAAGCTTTCTTT

v_call: TRBV29-1
j_call: TRBJ2-1
d_call: NA
clone_size: once
cdr3_aa: CSVMGPWDEQFF
cdr3_nt: TGCAGCGTTATGGGCCCGTGGGATGAGCAGTTCTTC

v_call: TRBV6-1
j_call: TRBJ2-7
d_call: NA
clone_size: NA
cdr3_aa: CASGIREPYEQYF
cdr3_nt: TGTGCCAGCGGAATCAGGGAGCCCTACGAGCAGTACTTC

v_call: TRBV7-2
j_call: TRBJ2-1
d_call: TRBD2
clone_size: NA
cdr3_aa: CASSQKGLAGVGNEQFF
cdr3_nt: TGTGCCAGCAGCCAGAAGGGACTAGCGGGAGTGGGTAATGAGCAGTTCTTC

v_call: TRBV7-2
j_call: TRBJ2-3
d_call: NA
clone_size: NA
cdr3_aa: CASSAWSASTDTQYF
cdr3_nt: TGTGCCAGCAGCGCTTGGAGTGCTAGCACAGATACGCAGTATTTT

v_call: TRBV27
j_call: TRBJ2-1
d_call: NA
clone_size: NA
cdr3_aa: CASSVTVYNEQFF
cdr3_nt: TGTGCCAGCAGTGTCACAGTCTACAATGAGCAGTTCTTC

v_call: TRBV2
j_call: TRBJ2-1
d_call: TRBD2
clone_size: NA
cdr3_aa: CASSDSSGHNEQFF
cdr3_nt: TGTGCCAGCAGTGATAGTAGCGGGCACAATGAGCAGTTCTTC

v_call: TRBV9
j_call: TRBJ1-2
d_call: TRBD1
clone_size: NA
cdr3_aa: CASSDNRGGYTF
cdr3_nt: TGTGCCAGCAGCGACAACAGGGGTGGCTACACCTTC

v_call: TRBV7-9
j_call: TRBJ2-1
d_call: TRBD2
clone_size: NA
cdr3_aa: CASSLPKGLAGREQFF
cdr3_nt: TGTGCCAGCAGCTTACCCAAGGGACTAGCGGGTAGGGAGCAGTTCTTC

v_call: TRBV9
j_call: TRBJ1-1
d_call: NA
clone_size: NA
cdr3_aa: CASSVDDSLNTEAFF
cdr3_nt: TGTGCCAGCAGCGTAGATGACAGCTTGAACACTGAAGCTTTCTTT

v_call: TRBV7-2
j_call: TRBJ2-3
d_call: NA
clone_size: NA
cdr3_aa: CASSSVPYTQYF
cdr3_nt: TGTGCCAGCAGCTCAGTTCCGTATACGCAGTATTTT

v_call: TRBV25-1
j_call: TRBJ2-5
d_call: NA
clone_size: few
cdr3_aa: CASSDPNGLETQYF
cdr3_nt: TGTGCCAGCAGTGACCCAAATGGGTTGGAGACCCAGTACTTC

v_call: TRBV29-1
j_call: TRBJ2-2
d_call: NA
clone_size: few
cdr3_aa: CSVTGPWTSNTGELFF
cdr3_nt: TGCAGCGTTACTGGTCCTTGGACCTCGAACACCGGGGAGCTGTTTTTT